This is a list of T cell receptor beta chains from one sample in a study of shared clonotypes between healthy human individuals. TCRdb's table, derived via immunoSEQ multiplex PCR, lists solely in-frame clones and lacks some. The sample lists over 2 million clones; about 95% were seen once. Sequencing was done on a sample of naive CD4+ T cells sorted from blood. Every receptor here comes from a man younger than 35 in good health. The CDR3 runs from the conserved cysteine through the conserved F or W. The D gene is left open where the match is weak. Not all rows give a size; the values are once, few, many and, for expanded clones, a class.

d_call cdr3_length j_call clone_size v_call cdr3_nt cdr3_aa
- 15 TRBJ2-1 once TRBV5-8 TGTGCCAGCAGCCACTCGGGTGGCCCGAACAATGAGCAGTTCTTC CASSHSGGPNNEQFF
TRBD1 13 TRBJ1-5 - TRBV18 TGTGCCAGCTCACCAGACAGGGGTCAGCCCCAGCATTTT CASSPDRGQPQHF
TRBD2 17 TRBJ2-3 - TRBV6-1 TGTGCCAGCAGTGAACTTGGACTAGCGGATAGAACAGATACGCAGTATTTT CASSELGLADRTDTQYF
- 13 TRBJ2-7 - TRBV19 TGTGCCAGTAGTAAGCGGATCTCCTACGAGCAGTACTTC CASSKRISYEQYF
- 17 TRBJ2-4 - TRBV19 TGTGCCAGTTGGGGACCTCCTTCCGGGGTAGCCAAAAACATTCAGTACTTC CASWGPPSGVAKNIQYF
- 15 TRBJ1-1 - TRBV19 TGTGCCAGTAGTTATGGGGCAGTAGGGGACACTGAAGCTTTCTTT CASSYGAVGDTEAFF
- 15 TRBJ1-1 once TRBV5-5 TGTGCCAGCAGCTTGGTGGGGGTGATGAACACTGAAGCTTTCTTT CASSLVGVMNTEAFF
- 15 TRBJ1-2 - TRBV6-1 TGTGCCAGCAAGGCCCAGGACGGGGGGTTTAGTGGCTACACCTTC CASKAQDGGFSGYTF
- 16 TRBJ2-7 - TRBV19 TGTGCCAGTAGTACTCGGACAGATAGGAAAATCTACGAGCAGTACTTC CASSTRTDRKIYEQYF
TRBD2 17 TRBJ2-4 - TRBV7-2 TGTGCCAGCAGCTCCCCGGGACTAGCGGGAGGTAAAAACATTCAGTACTTC CASSSPGLAGGKNIQYF
TRBD1 13 TRBJ1-1 once TRBV6-5 TGTGCCAGCAGCCCTTCGGACAGGGGGAAAGCTTTCTTT CASSPSDRGKAFF
- 15 TRBJ2-7 - TRBV30 TGTGCCTGGAGGGTTATTGGGGTAAGCTCCTACGAGCAGTACTTC CAWRVIGVSSYEQYF
- 14 TRBJ2-7 many TRBV2 TGTGCCAGCGGTGACAGCACTCTAAGCTACGAGCAGTACTTC CASGDSTLSYEQYF
- 13 TRBJ2-3 - TRBV19 TGTGCCAGTAGTCCGGCCCGCACAGATACGCAGTATTTT CASSPARTDTQYF
- 15 TRBJ1-5 - TRBV30 TGTGCCTGGAGTGTTGGGGGAAGCACAGCGCAGCCCCAGCATTTT CAWSVGGSTAQPQHF
- 14 TRBJ2-5 - TRBV6-6 TGTGCCAGCAGTTACTCAAGGCAAGGAGAGACCCAGTACTTC CASSYSRQGETQYF
- 17 TRBJ2-3 - TRBV4-1 TGCGCCAGCAGCCAAACAGGGAGATCCCATGCCACAGATACGCAGTATTTT CASSQTGRSHATDTQYF
- 14 TRBJ2-7 - TRBV5-1 TGCGCCAGCAGTCCGTCGGGCGGTACCTACGAGCAGTACTTC CASSPSGGTYEQYF
- 16 TRBJ1-1 - TRBV4-1 TGCGCCAGCAGCCAAGACAGGGCCGGGGGGAGCACTGAAGCTTTCTTT CASSQDRAGGSTEAFF
- 14 TRBJ2-7 - TRBV18 TGTGCCAGCTCACCTCAGGGGGTCGGGAGCGAGCAGTACTTC CASSPQGVGSEQYF
TRBD1 12 TRBJ2-7 - TRBV30 TGTGCCTGGGACAGGGGTATGAGCGAGCAGTACTTC CAWDRGMSEQYF
- 14 TRBJ1-4 - TRBV10-3 TGTGCCATCAGTGAGGGACAGTTTGGAGAAAAACTGTTTTTT CAISEGQFGEKLFF
TRBD2 15 TRBJ2-1 - TRBV5-1 TGCGCCAGCAGGTCCAGCGGGAGCTCCTACAATGAGCAGTTCTTC CASRSSGSSYNEQFF
TRBD2 15 TRBJ2-7 - TRBV6-5 TGTGCCAGCATAGATTTAGCGGGGGGTAACTACGAGCAGTACTTC CASIDLAGGNYEQYF
- 14 TRBJ2-7 - TRBV6-1 TGTGCCAGCAACTTGGGGGGACGCAGCTACGAGCAGTACTTC CASNLGGRSYEQYF
- 20 TRBJ1-6 - TRBV19 TGTGCCAGTAGTATAAAAGGGTTCCGGGACACCCTGTCCTATAATTCACCCCTCCACTTT CASSIKGFRDTLSYNSPLHF
- 15 TRBJ2-1 - TRBV30 TGTGCCTGGACCGTGGGAGGGACAGTCAACAATGAGCAGTTCTTC CAWTVGGTVNNEQFF
TRBD2 17 TRBJ2-3 - TRBV11-1 TGTGCCAGCAGCTTATCGTTGGCGGGGAGGGGCACAGATACGCAGTATTTT CASSLSLAGRGTDTQYF
- 13 TRBJ1-5 - TRBV5-1 TGCGCCAGCAGCGACGACGGGGCGGGCGCCCAACATTTT CASSDDGAGAQHF
TRBD1 14 TRBJ1-6 - TRBV28 TGTGCCAGCACCTCGGGACAGTCATTTTCACCCCTCCACTTT CASTSGQSFSPLHF
- 14 TRBJ2-7 once TRBV30 TGTGCCTGGAGGGATAGAGAGGGGACCTACGAGCAGTACTTC CAWRDREGTYEQYF
- 14 TRBJ1-2 - TRBV2 TGTGCCAGCAGTGATGAGACAGAGACTTATGGCTACACCTTC CASSDETETYGYTF
- 15 TRBJ2-7 - TRBV7-9 TGTGCCAGCAGCCAGAGTGGGGCCGAGGGTTACGAGCAGTACTTC CASSQSGAEGYEQYF
TRBD1 15 TRBJ1-1 - TRBV7-2 TGTGCCAGCAGCTTCGGACAGGTCCCGATCACTGAAGCTTTCTTT CASSFGQVPITEAFF
TRBD2 13 TRBJ2-7 - TRBV5-4 TGTGCCAGCAGCGCGGGAGTCACCTACGAGCAGTACTTC CASSAGVTYEQYF
- 16 TRBJ1-2 - TRBV7-6 TGTGCCAGCAGCTCGGGCCAAAGGGATGGGAACTATGGCTACACCTTC CASSSGQRDGNYGYTF
- 15 TRBJ1-4 - TRBV5-1 TGCGCCAGCAGCTGGGGGCCTGTCGGGAATGAAAAACTGTTTTTT CASSWGPVGNEKLFF
TRBD1 14 TRBJ1-2 - TRBV6-4 TGTGCCAGCAGTGCGGTACAGGGGGCTGGTGGCTACACCTTC CASSAVQGAGGYTF
- 15 TRBJ1-1 once TRBV5-6 TGTGCCAGCAGCTTGATTGGGGGCATGAACACTGAAGCTTTCTTT CASSLIGGMNTEAFF
- 24 TRBJ2-2 - TRBV23-1 TGCGCCAGCAGTCAACCATCCCGCCCCTACGACAGGCGGACTAGTACTTTAAACACCGGGGAGCTGTTTTTT CASSQPSRPYDRRTSTLNTGELFF
TRBD1 16 TRBJ2-2 - TRBV11-3 TGTGCCAGCAGCCCATACAGGGGGTGGGACACCGGGGAGCTGTTTTTT CASSPYRGWDTGELFF
- 14 TRBJ2-7 - TRBV10-2 TGCGCCAGCAGTAGGACGGAAGGGAACTACGAGCAGTACTTC CASSRTEGNYEQYF
- 14 TRBJ2-7 - TRBV19 TGTGCCAGTAGTATAACCGGGAGCTCCTACGAGCAGTACTTC CASSITGSSYEQYF
TRBD1 15 TRBJ2-2 - TRBV4-1 TGCGCCAGCAGCCAACCAGGGGGGAACACCGGGGAGCTGTTTTTT CASSQPGGNTGELFF
TRBD1 13 TRBJ1-4 - TRBV6-5 TGTGCCAGCACGAGGGGGCGAAATGAAAAACTGTTTTTT CASTRGRNEKLFF
- 13 TRBJ2-1 once TRBV30 TGTGCCTGGAGGCCCGGACCCTACAATGAGCAGTTCTTC CAWRPGPYNEQFF
- 15 TRBJ1-1 once TRBV7-8 TGTGCCAGCAGCTTACTCGGGACCGCGAACACTGAAGCTTTCTTT CASSLLGTANTEAFF
TRBD2 16 TRBJ2-7 - TRBV18 TGTGCCAGCTCACCACAGCCTAGTAGCGGGGGCCACGAGCAGTACTTC CASSPQPSSGGHEQYF
TRBD2 15 TRBJ2-5 - TRBV19 TGTGCCAGTAGTATCGCCGGGACTAGCGACGAGACCCAGTACTTC CASSIAGTSDETQYF
- 16 TRBJ2-7 - TRBV9 TGTGCCAGCAGCGGCCCGGGACCTCCGAGCTCCTACGAGCAGTACTTC CASSGPGPPSSYEQYF
- 15 TRBJ2-5 - TRBV6-1 TGTGCCAGCAGTCCGAAGCGTCTAAACGAAGAGACCCAGTACTTC CASSPKRLNEETQYF
- 12 TRBJ2-7 - TRBV7-9 TGTGCCAGCAGCTTAGAGGTGAGCGAGCAGTACTTC CASSLEVSEQYF